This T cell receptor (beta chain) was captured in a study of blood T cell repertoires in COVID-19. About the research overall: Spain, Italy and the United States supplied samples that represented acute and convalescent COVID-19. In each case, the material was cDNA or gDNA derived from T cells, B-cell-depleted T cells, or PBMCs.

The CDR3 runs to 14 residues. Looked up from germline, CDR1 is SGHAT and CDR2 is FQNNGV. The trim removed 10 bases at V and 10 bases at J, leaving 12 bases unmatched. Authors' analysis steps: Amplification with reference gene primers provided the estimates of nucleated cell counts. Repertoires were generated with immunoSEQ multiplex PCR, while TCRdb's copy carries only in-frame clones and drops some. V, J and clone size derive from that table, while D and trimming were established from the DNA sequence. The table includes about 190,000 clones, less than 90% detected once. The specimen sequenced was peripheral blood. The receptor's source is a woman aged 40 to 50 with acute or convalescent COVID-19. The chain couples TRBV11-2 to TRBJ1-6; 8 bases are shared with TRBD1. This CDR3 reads CAIGRGLRGSPLHF. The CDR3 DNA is TGTGCCATAGGCAGGGGGCTACGTGGCTCACCCCTCCACTTT.